A selection of T cell receptor beta chains follows, all from one sample in a study of post-analysis software for immune sequencing data. A single record per CDR3 protein comes from TCRdb applying MiXCR to the PCR reads. The table records about 430,000 distinct CDR3 sequences, approximately 38% of them present only once. Sequencing used blood. These receptors were obtained from a girl aged 2-15 years with multiple sclerosis. CDR3s include the opening cysteine and the closing phenylalanine or tryptophan. The D gene is left open where the match is weak. Rows may omit the clone size; those that give it use once, few, many or a size class.

d_call: -
clone_size: -
j_call: TRBJ2-1
v_call: TRBV14
cdr3_aa: CASSQDPPPYNEQFF
cdr3_nt: TGTGCCAGCAGCCAAGATCCTCCGCCCTACAATGAGCAGTTCTTC

d_call: TRBD2
clone_size: -
j_call: TRBJ2-3
v_call: TRBV7-2
cdr3_aa: CASSLAGLAGGTQYF
cdr3_nt: TGTGCCAGCAGCTTAGCGGGGCTAGCGGGAGGTACGCAGTATTTT

d_call: -
clone_size: few
j_call: TRBJ2-1
v_call: TRBV24-1
cdr3_aa: CATSDGVPRGSYNEQFF
cdr3_nt: TGTGCCACCAGTGATGGAGTGCCTAGGGGCTCCTACAATGAGCAGTTCTTC

d_call: -
clone_size: -
j_call: TRBJ1-1
v_call: TRBV6-1
cdr3_aa: CASSESPRENTEAFF
cdr3_nt: TGTGCCAGCAGTGAGAGCCCAAGGGAGAACACTGAAGCTTTCTTT

d_call: -
clone_size: -
j_call: TRBJ1-1
v_call: TRBV20-1
cdr3_aa: CSASWDTEAFF
cdr3_nt: TGCAGTGCTAGTTGGGACACTGAAGCTTTCTTT

d_call: -
clone_size: -
j_call: TRBJ2-6
v_call: TRBV7-7
cdr3_aa: CASSPGLDSGANVLTF
cdr3_nt: TGTGCTAGCAGCCCCGGACTTGACTCTGGGGCCAACGTCCTGACTTTC

d_call: -
clone_size: -
j_call: TRBJ1-2
v_call: TRBV7-2
cdr3_aa: CASRPAGTRYGYTF
cdr3_nt: TGTGCCAGCAGACCAGCCGGGACAAGATATGGCTACACCTTC

d_call: -
clone_size: few
j_call: TRBJ2-3
v_call: TRBV7-9
cdr3_aa: CASSSDQDTQYF
cdr3_nt: TGTGCCAGCAGCTCCGACCAGGATACGCAGTATTTT

d_call: -
clone_size: -
j_call: TRBJ1-4
v_call: TRBV29-1
cdr3_aa: CSASGAAVEKLFF
cdr3_nt: TGCAGCGCCTCCGGGGCGGCCGTCGAAAAACTGTTTTTT

d_call: TRBD1
clone_size: -
j_call: TRBJ1-2
v_call: TRBV6-2/TRBV6-3
cdr3_aa: CASSPRTGWSGYTF
cdr3_nt: TGTGCCAGCAGTCCCCGGACAGGTTGGAGTGGCTACACCTTC

d_call: TRBD1
clone_size: -
j_call: TRBJ2-1
v_call: TRBV7-6
cdr3_aa: CASSTTTGEQFF
cdr3_nt: TGTGCCAGCAGCACGACGACAGGGGAGCAGTTCTTC

d_call: -
clone_size: -
j_call: TRBJ2-3
v_call: TRBV7-2
cdr3_aa: CASSLAGITSTDTQYF
cdr3_nt: TGTGCCAGCAGCTTAGCGGGCATAACTAGCACAGATACGCAGTATTTT

d_call: TRBD1
clone_size: few
j_call: TRBJ2-3
v_call: TRBV6-1
cdr3_aa: CASRRLRTGPATDTQYF
cdr3_nt: TGTGCCAGCAGACGATTGAGGACAGGGCCGGCCACAGATACGCAGTATTTT

d_call: -
clone_size: -
j_call: TRBJ2-1
v_call: TRBV3-1
cdr3_aa: CASSQEGVWGNEQFF
cdr3_nt: TGTGCCAGCAGCCAAGAAGGGGTCTGGGGGAATGAGCAGTTCTTC

d_call: TRBD1
clone_size: -
j_call: TRBJ1-1
v_call: TRBV28
cdr3_aa: CASMGAGTGSTEAFF
cdr3_nt: TGTGCCAGCATGGGGGCCGGGACAGGGAGTACTGAAGCTTTCTTT

d_call: -
clone_size: -
j_call: TRBJ1-2
v_call: TRBV5-1
cdr3_aa: CASRHGTYGYTF
cdr3_nt: TGCGCCAGCCGCCACGGGACCTATGGCTACACCTTC

d_call: TRBD1
clone_size: few
j_call: TRBJ2-1
v_call: TRBV28
cdr3_aa: CASNRDRGIYNEQFF
cdr3_nt: TGTGCCAGCAACCGAGACAGGGGGATTTACAATGAGCAGTTCTTC

d_call: -
clone_size: -
j_call: TRBJ2-7
v_call: TRBV6-2/TRBV6-3
cdr3_aa: CASSEQGRAYEQYF
cdr3_nt: TGTGCCAGCAGTGAACAGGGAAGGGCCTACGAGCAGTACTTC

d_call: -
clone_size: -
j_call: TRBJ2-3
v_call: TRBV12-5
cdr3_aa: CASGNRLFFSTDTQYF
cdr3_nt: TGTGCTAGTGGTAATCGACTGTTTTTTAGCACAGATACGCAGTATTTT

d_call: -
clone_size: -
j_call: TRBJ1-4
v_call: TRBV4-3
cdr3_aa: CASSQGARVNEKLFF
cdr3_nt: TGCGCCAGCAGCCAAGGGGCCAGAGTTAATGAAAAACTGTTTTTT

d_call: TRBD2
clone_size: -
j_call: TRBJ2-1
v_call: TRBV5-1
cdr3_aa: CASSRTVRGYNEQFF
cdr3_nt: TGCGCCAGCAGCCGGACCGTGCGGGGGTACAATGAGCAGTTCTTC

d_call: -
clone_size: -
j_call: TRBJ1-1
v_call: TRBV7-2
cdr3_aa: CASREGAGHTEAFF
cdr3_nt: TGTGCCAGTCGGGAAGGGGCGGGGCACACTGAAGCTTTCTTT

d_call: TRBD2
clone_size: -
j_call: TRBJ2-5
v_call: TRBV7-8
cdr3_aa: CASSLGGGGGSEQYF
cdr3_nt: TGTGCCAGCAGCTTAGGTGGGGGGGGTGGGTCTGAGCAGTACTTC

d_call: -
clone_size: -
j_call: TRBJ1-1
v_call: TRBV5-1
cdr3_aa: CASSFTSSNTEAFF
cdr3_nt: TGCGCCAGCAGCTTTACGAGTTCGAACACTGAAGCTTTCTTT

d_call: -
clone_size: -
j_call: TRBJ2-3
v_call: TRBV7-2
cdr3_aa: CASSLDRGADTQYF
cdr3_nt: TGTGCCAGCAGCTTAGATAGGGGGGCAGATACGCAGTATTTT

d_call: -
clone_size: -
j_call: TRBJ1-1
v_call: TRBV3-1
cdr3_aa: CASSQDWAWAIPEAFF
cdr3_nt: TGTGCCAGCAGCCAAGATTGGGCGTGGGCCATCCCTGAAGCTTTCTTT

d_call: TRBD1
clone_size: -
j_call: TRBJ2-4
v_call: TRBV2
cdr3_aa: CASAGHTGGKAKNIQYF
cdr3_nt: TGTGCCAGCGCCGGACACACAGGGGGAAAGGCCAAAAACATTCAGTACTTC